Below, 21 T cell receptor beta chains from the same sample are listed, as sequenced in a study of shared clonotypes between healthy human individuals. TCRdb's table, derived via immunoSEQ multiplex PCR, lists solely in-frame clones and lacks some. The sample contains about 470,000 clones, 75% to 85% of which appear only once. The sequenced sample was PBMCs. Every receptor here comes from a woman between 40 and 55 years old in good health. Some clones in this sample may be carry-over from other donors' samples.

This chain connects TRBV11-3 to TRBJ2-2, with D tentatively TRBD2 (6 bases). In germline, CDR1 is SGHNT, CDR2 YENEEA. Deletions cut 2 bases from V and 5 bases from J, with 12 bases between. This CDR3 has 15 amino acids. The CDR3 loop reads CASSLSGLGTGELFF. CDR3 nucleotide sequence: TGTGCCAGCAGCTTAAGCGGGCTTGGGACCGGGGAGCTGTTTTTT.

The genes are TRBV5-4 and TRBJ2-3; D unclear. This CDR3 spans 12 amino acids. Germline lookup yields CDR1 SGHNT and CDR2 YYREEE (reference sequence). Trimming shortened V by 4 bases and J by 1 base, and 4 bases separated the two germline ends. CDR3 nucleotides: TGTGCCAGCAGCGGAGGCACAGATACGCAGTATTTT. This sequence encodes CASSGGTDTQYF. The full variable domain, in which reference TRBV5-4 and TRBJ2-3 provide the parts outside the CDR3, is ETGVTQSPTHLIKTRGQQVTLRCSSQSGHNTVSWYQQALGQGPQFIFQYYREEENGRGNFPPRFSGLQFPNYSSELNVNALELDDSALYLCASSGGTDTQYFGPGTRLTVL.

The gene calls are TRBV14 and TRBJ2-7; D remains ambiguous. With 1 base removed from V and 3 bases from J, the gap between germline ends came to 10 bases. CDR1 and CDR2 (germline): SGHDN, FVKESK. This CDR3 comprises 14 residues. CDR3 DNA sequence: TGTGCCAGCAGCCAAGGCACAGACAACTACGAGCAGTACTTC. It specifies CASSQGTDNYEQYF.

The chain has TRBV27 and TRBJ2-1, with TRBD2 as a possible D gene (5 bases). V was cut by 2 bases and J by 7 bases, with 15 bases left in between. CDR1 and CDR2 (germline): MNHEY, SMNVEV (reference sequence). The CDR3 extends over 15 amino acids. CDR3 amino acids: CASSLVAIRRNEQFF. The DNA of the CDR3 is TGTGCCAGCAGTTTAGTGGCCATCAGGAGGAATGAGCAGTTCTTC.

The CDR3, as DNA: TGTGCCAGCAGTGAGGTTAGCGGGAGCTACGAGCAGTACTTC. Translation: CASSEVSGSYEQYF. V gene TRBV6-1 combines with J gene TRBJ2-7; 9 bases map to TRBD2. Trimming removed 3 bases from V and 3 bases from J; junction bases left unmatched: 3. CDR3 length: 14 amino acids. From germline, CDR1 is MNHNS and CDR2 SASEGT.

The chain is built from TRBV5-4 and TRBJ2-7; TRBD1 matches 9 bases. The CDR3 spans 15 residues. V was pared by 2 bases and J by 2 bases, with 5 bases of the junction left unmatched. Germline CDR1 reads SGHNT; CDR2 reads YYREEE (reference sequence). In nucleotides, the CDR3 is TGTGCCAGCAGCTTCGGGGACAGGGACACCTACGAGCAGTACTTC. Amino acids: CASSFGDRDTYEQYF.

Comments on this clone: In the same sample, other DNA sequences code for this CDR3. This chain connects TRBV19 to TRBJ2-1; 10 bases map to TRBD2. With V trimmed by 3 bases and J by 4 bases, 6 bases remained unmatched. The germline V gene has CDR1 LNHDA and CDR2 SQIVND (reference sequence). This CDR3 is 16 amino acids long. CDR3 nucleotide sequence: TGTGCCAGTAGTATCAGGACTAGCGGAAGGTACAATGAGCAGTTCTTC. Protein product: CASSIRTSGRYNEQFF.

A note on this clone: This same CDR3 is encoded by further DNA sequences in the sample. The chain couples TRBV5-1 to TRBJ2-3; 8 nucleotides match TRBD2. This CDR3 is built from 14 residues. Germline loops: CDR1 SGHRS, CDR2 YFSETQ. V was clipped by 0 bases and J by 5 bases; unmatched bases: 2. CDR3 in amino acids: CASSLGLAGDTQYF. The CDR3 region has the DNA TGCGCCAGCAGCTTGGGGCTAGCGGGAGATACGCAGTATTTT. The whole variable domain, filled in from reference TRBV5-1 and TRBJ2-3, reads KAGVTQTPRYLIKTRGQQVTLSCSPISGHRSVSWYQQTPGQGLQFLFEYFSETQRNKGNFPGRFSGRQFSNSRSEMNVSTLELGDSALYLCASSLGLAGDTQYFGPGTRLTVL.

This clone was picked up one time. A far bigger clonotype differs at one base, so this is likely a read error. The chain combines TRBV10-1 with TRBJ2-7; no clear D gene. With 6 bases removed from V and 0 bases from J, the gap between germline ends came to 3 bases. CDR1 is WNHNN and CDR2 is SYGVQD in the germline V gene (reference sequence). CDR3 length: 11 amino acids. The CDR3 loop is CASSNSYEQYF. CDR3 nucleotide sequence: TGCGCCAGCAGCAACTCCTACGAGCAGTACTTC.

This chain uses TRBV7-9 with TRBJ2-5; the match to TRBD2 covers 12 bases. The CDR3 sequence is 15 residues long. J was trimmed by 6 bases and V by 2 bases; bases with no gene match: 4. CDR1 and CDR2 (germline): SEHNR, FQNEAQ (reference sequence). CDR3 in amino acids: CASSLLAGGPQTQYF. The CDR3 DNA follows: TGTGCCAGCAGCTTACTAGCGGGAGGGCCGCAGACCCAGTACTTC.

The chain carries TRBV4-2 and TRBJ2-2; 10 bases agree with TRBD2. Germline trimming cut 4 bases from V and 5 bases from J; bases unmatched to any gene: 4. The length of the CDR3 is 15 residues. Per the germline V gene, CDR1 is LGHNA and CDR2 is YNFKEQ. The CDR3 bases are TGTGCCAGCAGCCCCCTAGCGGGAGATACCGGGGAGCTGTTTTTT. This gives the protein CASSPLAGDTGELFF.

The chain joins TRBV5-6 to TRBJ2-7, with 7 bases fitting TRBD1. CDR1 SGHDT and CDR2 YYEEEE come from the germline V gene. The CDR3 consists of 15 residues. V lost 1 base to trimming and J lost 3 bases; unmatched junction nucleotides: 7. The CDR3 bases are TGTGCCAGCAGCTTGACAGGGGCGATCGTCTACGAGCAGTACTTC. Translating it yields CASSLTGAIVYEQYF.

In regard to this clone: Distinct nucleotide sequences in the sample also encode this CDR3. V usage is TRBV5-1 and J usage is TRBJ2-5; no definite D call. Germline V CDR1 and CDR2: SGHRS, YFSETQ. This CDR3 has 12 residues. Trimming removed 1 base at V and 2 bases at J, with 3 bases between. CDR3 sequence: CASSLLQETQYF. CDR3 DNA: TGCGCCAGCAGCTTGTTACAAGAGACCCAGTACTTC. The full variable domain, completed using reference TRBV5-1 and TRBJ2-5, is KAGVTQTPRYLIKTRGQQVTLSCSPISGHRSVSWYQQTPGQGLQFLFEYFSETQRNKGNFPGRFSGRQFSNSRSEMNVSTLELGDSALYLCASSLLQETQYFGPGTRLLVL.

The genes are TRBV28 and TRBJ1-2; D is ambiguous. This CDR3 has 15 residues. Between the trimmed V and J ends, which lost 5 bases and 1 base, there was a span of 14 bases. Germline loops: CDR1 MDHEN, CDR2 SYDVKM. CDR3 in DNA: TGTGCCAGCAGTACCCTACCAGGAGGTAACTATGGCTACACCTTC. It yields the protein CASSTLPGGNYGYTF.

The CDR3, as DNA: TGTGCCAGCAGTCTGACAGGGGGCGCGGATCAGCCCCAGCATTTT. Translating it yields CASSLTGGADQPQHF. J is TRBJ1-5 and V is TRBV28; 10 nucleotides match TRBD1. CDR1 MDHEN and CDR2 SYDVKM come from the germline V gene. V was clipped by 5 bases and J by 5 bases; unmatched bases: 6. This CDR3 spans 15 amino acids.

The chain employs TRBV5-8 and TRBJ1-5; D unresolved. From germline, CDR1 is SGHTS and CDR2 YDEGEE. V was clipped by 2 bases and J by 13 bases, with 13 bases between them. The CDR3 extends over 12 amino acids. The CDR3 DNA follows: TGTGCCAGCAGCTTCCCCAGCATGCCACAGCATTTT. Translation: CASSFPSMPQHF.

The chain recombines TRBV2 with TRBJ2-3; TRBD2 aligns across 8 bases. J was trimmed by 5 bases and V by 2 bases; bases with no gene match: 3. CDR1 and CDR2 (germline): SNHLY, FYNNEI. This CDR3 has 14 amino acids. CDR3: CASSESLAGDTQYF. DNA for the CDR3: TGTGCCAGCAGTGAAAGTCTAGCGGGAGATACGCAGTATTTT.

The chain carries TRBV5-1 and TRBJ2-2, with D tentatively TRBD1 (6 bases). Germline lookup yields CDR1 SGHRS and CDR2 YFSETQ. Trimming shortened V by 4 bases and J by 6 bases, and 16 bases separated the two germline ends. The CDR3 sequence is 15 residues long. CDR3 nucleotide sequence: TGCGCCAGCAGCAACACAGGGTTAGAGGCCGGGGAGCTGTTTTTT. Translation: CASSNTGLEAGELFF.

This clone was seen a handful of times. The chain employs TRBV19 and TRBJ1-5; 7 bases fit TRBD1. V was pared by 6 bases and J by 5 bases, with 4 bases of the junction left unmatched. CDR1 is LNHDA, CDR2 SQIVND, per germline (reference sequence). CDR3 length: 13 amino acids. The CDR3 loop is CASSETGYQPQHF. The CDR3 DNA reads as TGTGCCAGTAGCGAGACAGGGTATCAGCCCCAGCATTTT.

The CDR3 coding sequence is TGTGCCAGCTCACCTCAAGGTCGGTCGTCCTACAATGAGCAGTTCTTC. It codes for CASSPQGRSSYNEQFF. The chain uses TRBV18 and TRBJ2-1; no definite D call. The CDR3 has 16 amino acids. The germline V gene has CDR1 KGHSH and CDR2 LQKENI. V was shortened by 3 bases and J by 1 base, with 13 bases between the two germline ends.

The chain recombines TRBV2 with TRBJ1-2; D is possibly TRBD1 (6 bases). This CDR3 has 16 amino acids. V lost 0 bases to trimming and J lost 9 bases, with 20 bases between them. Germline lookup yields CDR1 SNHLY and CDR2 FYNNEI. DNA of the CDR3: TGTGCCAGCAGTGAAGCAGGGGGTATGTGGGTTGTGAGCTACACCTTC. Its translation: CASSEAGGMWVVSYTF.